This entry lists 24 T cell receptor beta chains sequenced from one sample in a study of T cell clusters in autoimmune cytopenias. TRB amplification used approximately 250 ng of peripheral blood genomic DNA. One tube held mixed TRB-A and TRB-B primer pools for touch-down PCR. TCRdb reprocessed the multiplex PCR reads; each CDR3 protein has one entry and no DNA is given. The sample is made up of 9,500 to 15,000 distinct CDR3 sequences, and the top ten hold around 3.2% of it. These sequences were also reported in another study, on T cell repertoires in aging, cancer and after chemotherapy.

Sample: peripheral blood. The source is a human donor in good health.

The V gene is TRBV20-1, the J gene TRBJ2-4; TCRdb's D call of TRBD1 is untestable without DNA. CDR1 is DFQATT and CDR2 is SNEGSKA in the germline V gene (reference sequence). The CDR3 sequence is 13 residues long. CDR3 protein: CSASRTVQNIQYF.

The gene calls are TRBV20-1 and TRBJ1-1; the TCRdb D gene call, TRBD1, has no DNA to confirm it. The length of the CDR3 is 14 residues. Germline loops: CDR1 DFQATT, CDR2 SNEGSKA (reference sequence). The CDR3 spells CSAGGTQLNTEAFF.

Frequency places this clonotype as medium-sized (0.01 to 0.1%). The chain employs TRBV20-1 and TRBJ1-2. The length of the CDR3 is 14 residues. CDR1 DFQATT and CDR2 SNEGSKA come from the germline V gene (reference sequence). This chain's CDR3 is CSARGTTAAYGYTF.

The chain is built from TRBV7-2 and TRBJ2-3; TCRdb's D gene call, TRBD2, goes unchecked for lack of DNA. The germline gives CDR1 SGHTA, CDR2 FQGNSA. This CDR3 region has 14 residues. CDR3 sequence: CASSQDWNTDTQYF.

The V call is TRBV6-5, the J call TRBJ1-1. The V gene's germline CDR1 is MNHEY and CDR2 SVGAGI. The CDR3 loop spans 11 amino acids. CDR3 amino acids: CASTWGGEAFF.

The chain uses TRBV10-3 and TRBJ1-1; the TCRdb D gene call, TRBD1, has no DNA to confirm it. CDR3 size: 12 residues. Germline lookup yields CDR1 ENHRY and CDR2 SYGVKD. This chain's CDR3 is CATTGTATKAFF.

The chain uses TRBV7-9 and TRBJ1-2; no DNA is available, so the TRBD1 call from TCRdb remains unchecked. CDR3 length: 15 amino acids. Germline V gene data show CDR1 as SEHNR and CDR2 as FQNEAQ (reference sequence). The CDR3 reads CASSFGLQGDYGYTF.

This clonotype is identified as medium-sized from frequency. CDR3 sequence: CASSYGTFSTDTQYF. The rearrangement links TRBV6-5 to TRBJ2-3; TCRdb's D call of TRBD1 is untestable without DNA. There are 15 residues in the CDR3. Germline V gene data show CDR1 as MNHEY and CDR2 as SVGAGI.

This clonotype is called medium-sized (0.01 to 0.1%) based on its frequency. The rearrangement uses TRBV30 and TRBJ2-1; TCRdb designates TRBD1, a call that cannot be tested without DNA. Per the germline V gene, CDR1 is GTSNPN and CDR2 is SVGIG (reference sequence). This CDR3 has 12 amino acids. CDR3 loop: CAWDKGNNEQFF.

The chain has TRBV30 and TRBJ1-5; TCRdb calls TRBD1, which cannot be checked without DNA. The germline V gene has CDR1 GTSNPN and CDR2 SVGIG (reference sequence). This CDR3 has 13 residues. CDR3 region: CAWSRDSNQPQHF.

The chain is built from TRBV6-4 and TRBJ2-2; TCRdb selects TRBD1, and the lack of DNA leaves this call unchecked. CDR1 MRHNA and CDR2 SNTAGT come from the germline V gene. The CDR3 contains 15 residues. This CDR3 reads CASSAGGSNTGELFF.

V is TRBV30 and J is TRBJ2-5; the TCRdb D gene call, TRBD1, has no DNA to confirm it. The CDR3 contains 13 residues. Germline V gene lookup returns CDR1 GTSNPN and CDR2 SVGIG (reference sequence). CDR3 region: CASSGGLKETQYF.

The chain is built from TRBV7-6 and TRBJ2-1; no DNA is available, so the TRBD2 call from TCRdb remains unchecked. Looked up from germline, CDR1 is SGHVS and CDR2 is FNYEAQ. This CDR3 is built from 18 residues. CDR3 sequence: CASSSLGTSGGVRNEQFF.

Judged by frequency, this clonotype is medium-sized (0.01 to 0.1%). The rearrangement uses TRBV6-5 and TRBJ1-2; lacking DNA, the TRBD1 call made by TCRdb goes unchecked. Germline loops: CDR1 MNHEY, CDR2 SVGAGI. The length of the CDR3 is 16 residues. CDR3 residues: CASSSRGRAALIGYTF.

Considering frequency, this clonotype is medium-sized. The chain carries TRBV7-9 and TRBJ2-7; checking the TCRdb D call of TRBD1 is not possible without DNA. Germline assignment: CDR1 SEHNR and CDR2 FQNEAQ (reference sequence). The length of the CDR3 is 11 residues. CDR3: CASVQGAEQYF.

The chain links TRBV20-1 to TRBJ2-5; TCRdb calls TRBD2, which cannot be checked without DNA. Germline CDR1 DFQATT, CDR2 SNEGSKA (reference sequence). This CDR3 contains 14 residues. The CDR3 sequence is CSARTGGPEETQYF.

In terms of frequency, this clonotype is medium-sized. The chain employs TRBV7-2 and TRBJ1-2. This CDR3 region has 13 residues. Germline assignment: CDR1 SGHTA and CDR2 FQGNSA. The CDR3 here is CASSLGTAYGYTF. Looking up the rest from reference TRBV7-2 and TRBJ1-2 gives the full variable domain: GAGVSQSPSNKVTEKGKDVELRCDPISGHTALYWYRQSLGQGLEFLIYFQGNSAPDKSGLPSDRFSAERTGGSVSTLTIQRTQQEDSAVYLCASSLGTAYGYTFGSGTRLTVV.

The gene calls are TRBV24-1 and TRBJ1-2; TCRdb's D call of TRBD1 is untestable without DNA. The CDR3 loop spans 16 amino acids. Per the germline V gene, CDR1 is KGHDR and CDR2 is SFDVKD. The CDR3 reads CATSEDGTGGTYGYTF.

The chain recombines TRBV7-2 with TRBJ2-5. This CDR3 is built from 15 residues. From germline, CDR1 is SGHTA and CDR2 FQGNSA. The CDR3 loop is CASSSDRIIRETQYF. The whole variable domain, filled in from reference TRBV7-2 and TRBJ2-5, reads GAGVSQSPSNKVTEKGKDVELRCDPISGHTALYWYRQSLGQGLEFLIYFQGNSAPDKSGLPSDRFSAERTGGSVSTLTIQRTQQEDSAVYLCASSSDRIIRETQYFGPGTRLLVL.

The CDR3 sequence is CASSYSGASNQPQHF. V and J are TRBV6-5 and TRBJ1-5; the TRBD1 assignment by TCRdb is unverifiable without DNA. CDR1 is MNHEY and CDR2 is SVGAGI in the germline V gene. The CDR3 covers 15 residues.

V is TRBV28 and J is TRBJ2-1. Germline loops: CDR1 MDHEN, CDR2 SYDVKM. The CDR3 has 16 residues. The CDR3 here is CASRELGDNSYNEQFF.

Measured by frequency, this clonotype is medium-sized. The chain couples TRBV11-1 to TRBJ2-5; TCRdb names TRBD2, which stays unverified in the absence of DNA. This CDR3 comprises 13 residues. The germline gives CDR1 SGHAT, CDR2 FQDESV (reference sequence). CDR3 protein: CASSLTSSETQYF.

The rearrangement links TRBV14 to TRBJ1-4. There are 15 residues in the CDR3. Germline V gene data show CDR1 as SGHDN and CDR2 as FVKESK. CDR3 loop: CASSQLAVYNEKLFF.

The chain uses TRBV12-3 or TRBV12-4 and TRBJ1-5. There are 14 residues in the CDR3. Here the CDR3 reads CASSLESRNQPQHF.